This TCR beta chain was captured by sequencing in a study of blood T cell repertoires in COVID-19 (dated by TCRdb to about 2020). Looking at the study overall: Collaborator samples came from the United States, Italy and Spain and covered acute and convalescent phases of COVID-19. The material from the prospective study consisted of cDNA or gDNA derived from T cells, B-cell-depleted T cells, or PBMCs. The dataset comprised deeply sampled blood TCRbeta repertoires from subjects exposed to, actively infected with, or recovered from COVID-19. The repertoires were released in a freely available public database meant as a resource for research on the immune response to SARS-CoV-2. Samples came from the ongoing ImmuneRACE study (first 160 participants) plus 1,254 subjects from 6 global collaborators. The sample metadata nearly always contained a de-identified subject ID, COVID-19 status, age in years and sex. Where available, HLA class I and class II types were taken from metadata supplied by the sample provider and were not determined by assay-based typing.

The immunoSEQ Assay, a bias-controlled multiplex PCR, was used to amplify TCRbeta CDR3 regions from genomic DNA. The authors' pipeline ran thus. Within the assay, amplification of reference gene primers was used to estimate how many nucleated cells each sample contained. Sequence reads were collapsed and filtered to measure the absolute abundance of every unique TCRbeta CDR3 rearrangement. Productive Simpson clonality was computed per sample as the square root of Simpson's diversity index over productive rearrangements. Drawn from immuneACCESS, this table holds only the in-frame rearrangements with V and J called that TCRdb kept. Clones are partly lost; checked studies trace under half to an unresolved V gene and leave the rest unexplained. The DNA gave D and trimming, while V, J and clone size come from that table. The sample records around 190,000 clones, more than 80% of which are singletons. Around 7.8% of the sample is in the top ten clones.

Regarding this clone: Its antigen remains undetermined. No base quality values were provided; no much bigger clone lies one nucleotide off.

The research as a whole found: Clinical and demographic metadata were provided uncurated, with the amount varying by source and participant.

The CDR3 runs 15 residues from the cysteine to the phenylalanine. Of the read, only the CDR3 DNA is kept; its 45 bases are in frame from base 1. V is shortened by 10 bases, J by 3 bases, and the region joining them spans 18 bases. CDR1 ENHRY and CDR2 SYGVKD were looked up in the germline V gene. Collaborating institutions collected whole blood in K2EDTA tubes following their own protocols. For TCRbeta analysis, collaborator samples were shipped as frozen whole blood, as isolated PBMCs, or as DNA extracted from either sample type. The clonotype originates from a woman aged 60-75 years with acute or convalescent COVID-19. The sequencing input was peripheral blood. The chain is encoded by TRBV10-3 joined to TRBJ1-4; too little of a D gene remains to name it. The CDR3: CATRTSQASNEKLFF. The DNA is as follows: TGTGCCACCAGGACTAGTCAGGCCTCTAATGAAAAACTGTTTTTT.